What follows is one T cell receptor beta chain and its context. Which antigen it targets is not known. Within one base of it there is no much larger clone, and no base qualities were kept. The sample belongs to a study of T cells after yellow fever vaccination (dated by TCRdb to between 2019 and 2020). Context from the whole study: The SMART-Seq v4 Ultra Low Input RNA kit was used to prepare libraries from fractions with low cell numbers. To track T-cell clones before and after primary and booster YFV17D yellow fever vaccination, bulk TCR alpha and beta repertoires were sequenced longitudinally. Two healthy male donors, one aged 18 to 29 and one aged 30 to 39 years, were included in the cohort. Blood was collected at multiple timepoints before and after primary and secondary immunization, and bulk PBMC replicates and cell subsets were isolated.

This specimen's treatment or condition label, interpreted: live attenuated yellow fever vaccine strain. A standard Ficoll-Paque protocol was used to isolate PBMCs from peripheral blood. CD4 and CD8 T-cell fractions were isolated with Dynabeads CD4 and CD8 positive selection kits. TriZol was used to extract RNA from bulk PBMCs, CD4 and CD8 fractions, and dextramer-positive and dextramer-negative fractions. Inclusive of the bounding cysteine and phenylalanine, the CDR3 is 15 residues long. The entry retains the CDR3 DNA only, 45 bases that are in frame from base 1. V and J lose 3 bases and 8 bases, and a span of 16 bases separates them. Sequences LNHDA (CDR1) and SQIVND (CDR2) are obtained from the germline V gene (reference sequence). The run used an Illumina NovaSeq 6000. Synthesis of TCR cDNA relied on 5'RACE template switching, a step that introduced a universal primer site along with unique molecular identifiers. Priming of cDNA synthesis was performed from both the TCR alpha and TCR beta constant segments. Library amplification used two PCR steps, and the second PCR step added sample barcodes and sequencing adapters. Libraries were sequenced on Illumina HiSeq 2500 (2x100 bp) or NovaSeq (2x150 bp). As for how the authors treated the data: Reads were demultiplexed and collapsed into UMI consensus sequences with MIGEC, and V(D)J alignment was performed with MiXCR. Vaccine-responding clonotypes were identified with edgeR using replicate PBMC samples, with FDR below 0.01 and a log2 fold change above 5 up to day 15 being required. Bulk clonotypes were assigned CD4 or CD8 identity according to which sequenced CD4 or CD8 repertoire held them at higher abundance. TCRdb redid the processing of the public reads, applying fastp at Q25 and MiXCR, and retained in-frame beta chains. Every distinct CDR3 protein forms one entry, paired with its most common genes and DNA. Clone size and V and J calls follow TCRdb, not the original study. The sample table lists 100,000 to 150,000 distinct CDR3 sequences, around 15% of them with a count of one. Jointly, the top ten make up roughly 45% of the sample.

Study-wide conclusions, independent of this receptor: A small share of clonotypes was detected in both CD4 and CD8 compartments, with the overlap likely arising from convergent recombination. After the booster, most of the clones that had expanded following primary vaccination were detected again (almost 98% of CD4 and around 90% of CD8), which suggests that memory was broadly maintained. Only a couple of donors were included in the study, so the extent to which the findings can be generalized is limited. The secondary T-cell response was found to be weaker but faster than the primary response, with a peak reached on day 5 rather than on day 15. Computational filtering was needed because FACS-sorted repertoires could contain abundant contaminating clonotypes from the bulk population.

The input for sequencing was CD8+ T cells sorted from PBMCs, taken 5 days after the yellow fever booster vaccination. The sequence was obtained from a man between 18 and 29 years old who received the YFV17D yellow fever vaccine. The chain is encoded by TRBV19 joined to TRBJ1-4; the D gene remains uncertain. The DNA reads TGTGCCAGTAGTATCTTCGACCGCCATTCGGAAAAACTGTTTTTT. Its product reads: CASSIFDRHSEKLFF.